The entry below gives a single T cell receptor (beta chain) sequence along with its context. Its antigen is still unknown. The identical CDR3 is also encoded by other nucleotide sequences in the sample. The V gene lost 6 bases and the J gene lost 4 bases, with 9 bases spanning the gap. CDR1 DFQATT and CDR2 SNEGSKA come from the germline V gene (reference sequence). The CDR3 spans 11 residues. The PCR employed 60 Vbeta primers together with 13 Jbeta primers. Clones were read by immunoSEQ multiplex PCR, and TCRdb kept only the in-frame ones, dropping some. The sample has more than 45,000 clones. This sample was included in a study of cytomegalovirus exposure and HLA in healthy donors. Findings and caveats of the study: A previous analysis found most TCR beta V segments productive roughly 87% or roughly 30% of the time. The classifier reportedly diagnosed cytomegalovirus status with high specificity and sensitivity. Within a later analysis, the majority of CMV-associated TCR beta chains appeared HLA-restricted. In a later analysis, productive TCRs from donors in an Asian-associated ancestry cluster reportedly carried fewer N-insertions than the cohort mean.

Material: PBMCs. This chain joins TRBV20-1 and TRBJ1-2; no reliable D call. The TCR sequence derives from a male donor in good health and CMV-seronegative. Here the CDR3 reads CSAKSSYGYTF. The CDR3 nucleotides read TGCAGTGCCAAAAGCTCCTATGGCTACACCTTC.